The 8 T cell receptor beta chains below were found in one sample sequenced in a study of cytomegalovirus exposure and HLA in healthy donors. A multiplex PCR was run with 60 Vbeta primers and 13 Jbeta primers. Some clones are missing from TCRdb's copy, which holds only in-frame ones; the method was immunoSEQ multiplex PCR. The table has under 250,000 clones, roughly 84% seen once. Sequenced input: PBMCs. The receptors here all came from a girl aged 2 to 9 in good health and CMV-seronegative.

The J gene is TRBJ2-7, the V gene TRBV15; 11 bases match TRBD2. The CDR3 length is 14 residues. The ends lost 5 bases at V and 4 bases at J; junction bases unmatched: 4. The germline V gene has CDR1 LNHNV and CDR2 YYDKDF (reference sequence). This CDR3 reads CATSPGLADYEQYF. The CDR3 nucleotides read TGTGCCACCAGCCCGGGACTAGCGGATTACGAGCAGTACTTC.

This sequence joins TRBV19 and TRBJ2-7, with TRBD2 matching 12 bases. Trimming removed 1 base from V and 5 bases from J; junction bases left unmatched: 9. From germline, CDR1 is LNHDA and CDR2 SQIVND (reference sequence). This CDR3 is 17 amino acids long. The CDR3 loop is CASSIAPLAGGPNEQYF. The DNA for the CDR3 is TGTGCCAGTAGTATAGCCCCTCTAGCGGGAGGGCCCAACGAGCAGTACTTC.

The chain is built from TRBV4-2 and TRBJ2-3; 7 bases line up with TRBD1. This CDR3 has 16 amino acids. With V trimmed by 3 bases and J by 2 bases, 8 bases remained unmatched. Germline CDR1 LGHNA, CDR2 YNFKEQ. The CDR3 reads CASSQILDRNTDTQYF. The DNA of the CDR3 is TGTGCCAGCAGCCAGATTTTGGACAGGAACACAGATACGCAGTATTTT.

The rearrangement uses TRBV15 and TRBJ1-4, with 7 bases that match TRBD1. J gave up 0 bases and V 5 bases, and 0 bases lay outside the gene matches. This CDR3 region has 14 residues. Per germline, CDR1 LNHNV and CDR2 YYDKDF (reference sequence). The CDR3 region is CATSQGATNEKLFF. The CDR3 nucleotides read TGTGCCACCAGCCAGGGGGCAACTAATGAAAAACTGTTTTTT.

The chain combines TRBV18 with TRBJ1-1; TRBD1 matches 8 bases. The CDR3 runs 14 residues. V was clipped by 6 bases and J by 7 bases; unmatched bases: 10. Germline V gene data show CDR1 as KGHSH and CDR2 as LQKENI. CDR3 sequence: CASSRRQGAGEAFF. CDR3 nucleotide sequence: TGTGCCAGCTCGCGGAGGCAGGGGGCGGGTGAAGCTTTCTTT.

J is TRBJ2-5 and V is TRBV2, with 13 positions matching TRBD2. Germline trimming cut 6 bases from V and 7 bases from J; bases unmatched to any gene: 11. Per germline, CDR1 SNHLY and CDR2 FYNNEI. The CDR3 contains 16 residues. CDR3 protein: CASSPGLAGEKGTQYF. As DNA, the CDR3 is TGTGCCAGCAGCCCCGGACTAGCGGGAGAAAAGGGGACCCAGTACTTC.

The chain links TRBV19 to TRBJ2-7; TRBD1 is a possible D gene (7 bases). CDR3 length: 17 residues. Germline CDR1 LNHDA, CDR2 SQIVND (reference sequence). The V and J ends lost 5 bases and 4 bases respectively, with 24 bases between them. The CDR3 sequence is CASSVLFDREDPYEQYF. The CDR3 nucleotides are TGTGCCAGTAGTGTCCTATTCGACAGGGAGGACCCTTACGAGCAGTACTTC.

The chain employs TRBV7-8 and TRBJ2-3; no firm D call. Germline CDR1 reads SGHVS; CDR2 reads FQNEAQ. V gave up 0 bases and J gave up 2 bases, with 12 bases separating them. The CDR3 length is 16 residues. The CDR3 region is CASSLADIVVTDTQYF. The CDR3 DNA sequence: TGTGCCAGCAGCTTAGCTGACATAGTGGTCACAGATACGCAGTATTTT.